This TCR beta chain was captured by sequencing in a study of blood T cell repertoires in COVID-19. On the study more broadly: Italy, Spain and the United States were the sources of the convalescent and acute COVID-19 samples. PBMCs, B-cell-depleted T cells, or T cells provided the cDNA or gDNA that made up the material.

Per the authors' pipeline: How many nucleated cells were present was estimated from reference gene primer amplification. TCRdb's table, derived via immunoSEQ multiplex PCR, lists solely in-frame clones and lacks some. V and J calls and clone size are those listed in that table; D and trimming were worked out from the DNA. The table lists under 200,000 clones, under 85% of them singletons, with around 6.1% in the top ten. The junction had 9 bases not matched to a gene; V was cut back by 7 bases and J by 4 bases. This CDR3 has 14 residues. Germline V lookup: CDR1 SNHLY, CDR2 FYNNEI. The sequence was collected from a woman between 40 and 55 years old with acute or convalescent COVID-19. What was sequenced was peripheral blood. The chain recombines TRBV2 with TRBJ1-2; 7 nucleotides align to TRBD1. The CDR3 reads CASTLIDRVYGYTF. In DNA, the CDR3 is TGTGCCAGCACCCTCATCGACAGGGTCTATGGCTACACCTTC.